Given below is one T cell receptor beta chain in context. This entry is derived from a study of neurological immune-mediated disorders. The V and J ends lost 0 bases and 2 bases, in that order; junction bases with no gene match: 0. Germline CDR1 is SGHRS and CDR2 is YFSETQ. The CDR3 has 16 residues. Via MiXCR, TCRdb re-called the 5' RACE reads, giving one row per CDR3 protein. The sample has around 130,000 distinct CDR3 sequences, roughly 3.4% seen once. The rearrangement links TRBV5-1 to TRBJ2-1; 12 bases match TRBD2. The receptor was isolated from a woman under 40 with multiple sclerosis. The sample consisted of PBMCs. The CDR3 DNA is TGCGCCAGCAGCTTGGGGACTAGCGGGACCTACAATGAGCAGTTCTTC. It translates to CASSLGTSGTYNEQFF.